A single sample is the source of the 8 T cell receptor beta chains below, sequenced in a study of cytomegalovirus exposure and HLA in healthy donors. The primer mix had 60 Vbeta and 13 Jbeta primers. Assay: immunoSEQ multiplex PCR; the TCRdb copy retains only in-frame clones and omits some. Among approximately 140,000 clones listed, about 60% were seen once. Sequencing was carried out using PBMCs. These TCRs come from a woman aged 60 to 75 in good health and CMV-seropositive.

V and J are TRBV4-3 and TRBJ2-7; the D gene is possibly TRBD2 (6 bases). V was clipped by 4 bases and J by 3 bases, with 16 bases between them. Germline V lookup: CDR1 LGHNA, CDR2 YSLEER. This CDR3 is built from 15 residues. In DNA form, the CDR3 reads TGCGCCAGCAGCCGCAGCCGGGGACTCGGCTACGAGCAGTACTTC. Translation: CASSRSRGLGYEQYF.

This chain connects TRBV7-2 to TRBJ2-3, with a tentative D call TRBD1 (6 bases). The ends were cut back, 0 bases at V and 6 bases at J, with 25 bases in the middle. The CDR3 sequence is 19 residues long. In germline, CDR1 is SGHTA, CDR2 FQGNSA. CDR3 amino acids: CASSLAPVGRGPQGDTQYF. The CDR3 nucleotides read TGTGCCAGCAGCTTAGCTCCAGTTGGTAGGGGCCCTCAGGGGGATACGCAGTATTTT.

This clone was seen a handful of times. The V call is TRBV7-7, the J call TRBJ2-5, with 9 positions matching TRBD1. J was trimmed by 1 base and V by 4 bases; bases with no gene match: 4. Germline assignment: CDR1 SSHAT and CDR2 FNYEAQ (reference sequence). This CDR3 has 15 amino acids. CDR3 residues: CASSSGQGPQETQYF. CDR3 DNA: TGTGCCAGCAGCTCCGGACAGGGGCCCCAAGAGACCCAGTACTTC.

This clone was observed a handful of times. The chain links TRBV9 to TRBJ2-2; 8 bases line up with TRBD2. CDR1 and CDR2 (germline): SGDLS, YYNGEE. The CDR3 is made up of 19 amino acids. V dropped 4 bases and J dropped 6; count of bases not matched to a gene: 20. The CDR3 DNA reads as TGTGCCAGCAGCCCAGCCCGAATAGCGGGACGAAGGAAGGCCGGGGAGCTGTTTTTT. Translating it yields CASSPARIAGRRKAGELFF.

The chain couples TRBV30 to TRBJ1-4, with 8 bases identical to TRBD1. Trimming removed 4 bases from V and 9 bases from J; junction bases left unmatched: 10. Germline CDR1 and CDR2: GTSNPN and SVGIG (reference sequence). The CDR3 has 14 amino acids. In DNA form, the CDR3 reads TGTGCCTGGAATCTACAGGGGGGAATGAAAAAACTGTTTTTT. The encoded protein is CAWNLQGGMKKLFF.

This rearrangement joins TRBV13 to TRBJ2-5, with no clear D. The germline CDR1 and CDR2 sequences are PRHDT and FYEKMQ (reference sequence). This CDR3 is 13 amino acids long. V was cut by 1 base and J by 1 base, with 4 bases left in between. In DNA form, the CDR3 reads TGTGCCAGCAGCTTAGCGGTCCAAGAGACCCAGTACTTC. Its protein product is CASSLAVQETQYF.

CDR3 residues: CASSFTPTGSYEQYF. The CDR3 nucleotides are TGTGCCAGCAGCTTCACACCTACAGGGTCCTACGAGCAGTACTTC. The chain combines TRBV5-4 with TRBJ2-7, with D tentatively TRBD1 (6 bases). Between the trimmed V and J ends, which lost 2 bases and 1 base, there was a span of 13 bases. CDR3 length: 15 residues. Germline V CDR1 and CDR2: SGHNT, YYREEE (reference sequence).

This clone was seen a single time. This chain links TRBV19 with TRBJ2-3; perhaps TRBD1 as D (6 bases). Trimming shortened V by 1 base and J by 1 base, and 12 bases separated the two germline ends. The germline V gene encodes CDR1 LNHDA and CDR2 SQIVND (reference sequence). This CDR3 region has 16 residues. The CDR3 DNA reads TGTGCCAGTAGTATAGGTCAGGGGCCAGGCACAGATACGCAGTATTTT. Translating gives CASSIGQGPGTDTQYF.